This T cell receptor beta chain was identified during a study of blood T cell repertoires in COVID-19 (TCRdb year 2020). Concerning the study at large: Collaborator samples came from the United States, Italy and Spain and covered acute and convalescent phases of COVID-19. The samples were drawn from the first 160 participants of the ongoing ImmuneRACE study and from 1,254 subjects provided by 6 global collaborators. Where available, HLA class I and class II types were taken from metadata supplied by the sample provider and were not determined by assay-based typing. Deeply sampled blood TCRbeta repertoires from subjects exposed to, actively infected with, or recovered from COVID-19 were included in the dataset. The material from the prospective study consisted of cDNA or gDNA derived from T cells, B-cell-depleted T cells, or PBMCs. The repertoires were released in a freely available public database meant as a resource for research on the immune response to SARS-CoV-2. Sample metadata almost always included a de-identified subject ID, COVID-19 status, age in years and sex.

Collaborating institutions collected whole blood in K2EDTA tubes following their own protocols. For TCRbeta analysis, collaborators shipped samples in one of three forms: frozen whole blood, isolated PBMCs, or DNA extracted from either of those sample types. TCRbeta CDR3 regions were amplified from genomic DNA using the immunoSEQ Assay, a bias-controlled multiplex PCR. Under the source paper's analysis protocol: The number of nucleated cells in each sample was estimated from the amplification of reference gene primers within the assay. To quantify the absolute abundance of each unique TCRbeta CDR3 rearrangement, sequence reads were collapsed and filtered. Productive Simpson clonality was computed per sample as the square root of Simpson's diversity index over productive rearrangements. What TCRdb holds here is the immuneACCESS table cut down to in-frame rearrangements. Part of the clones is not present; checked against another copy, under half of the missing clones reflect an unresolved V gene, and the others are unexplained. The V and J calls and clone size were taken over from that table, and D and trimming were inferred from the DNA. The sample has fewer than 250,000 clones on record, 65% to 90% of them singletons. The ten largest clonotypes hold 4% to 4.5% of the sample.

Here is what the overall study found, with its caveats: The quantity of clinical and demographic metadata differed by source and by participant and was supplied without curation.

In this sample, this clone turned up once. Its target antigen remains unknown. Base qualities are not provided; no much larger clone lies one nucleotide away. The sequence derives from a man in his fifties or sixties with acute or convalescent COVID-19. The sequencing input was peripheral blood.

This receptor has the CDR3 CASRVRGITGELFF. The DNA sequence is given as TGTGCCAGCAGGGTACGAGGAATAACCGGGGAGCTGTTTTTT. The rearranged segments are TRBV2 and TRBJ2-2, with no reliable assignment of the D segment. Per the germline V gene, SNHLY is the CDR1 and FYNNEI is the CDR2. Its CDR3 holds 14 amino acids, cysteine through phenylalanine. Just CDR3 DNA is preserved here, 42 bases in frame from base 1. A distance of 13 bases separates the germline ends of V and J, which lose 6 bases and 5 bases respectively.